The entry below gives a single TCR beta chain sequence along with its context. The source of the sample is a study of T cell changes during pregnancy in multiple sclerosis. This table comes from immunoSEQ multiplex PCR, and its TCRdb copy is limited to in-frame clones, with some not included. The data hold about 11,000 clones, with 90% to 95% observed a single time. J lost 1 base, V lost 4 bases, and 1 base had no gene match. Germline V gene sequence: CDR1 SQVTM, CDR2 ANQGSEA. This CDR3 has 13 amino acids. The sample was CD4+ T cells from peripheral blood mononuclear cells, taken before pregnancy. The source of this sequence is a female donor with multiple sclerosis, enrolled in a pregnancy study. The gene calls are TRBV29-1 and TRBJ2-3; 8 bases match TRBD1. The CDR3 region has the DNA TGCAGCGTTGGGGGACAGGGCACAGATACGCAGTATTTT. Its translation is CSVGGQGTDTQYF.